This entry lists 12 T cell receptor beta chains sequenced from one sample in a study of cytomegalovirus exposure and HLA in healthy donors. The PCR used 60 Vbeta and 13 Jbeta primers. Assay: immunoSEQ multiplex PCR; the TCRdb copy retains only in-frame clones and omits some. The sample shows approximately 190,000 clones, about 81% of them seen only once. Sequencing was done on a sample of PBMCs. The source of these receptors is a woman in her late teens or twenties in good health and CMV-seronegative.

The chain links TRBV2 to TRBJ1-6, with D perhaps TRBD1 (5 bases). Germline V CDR1 and CDR2: SNHLY, FYNNEI. There are 14 residues in the CDR3. V was shortened by 7 bases and J by 9 bases, with 16 bases between the two germline ends. The CDR3 is CASMPGIFVSPLHF. CDR3 sequence (DNA): TGTGCCAGCATGCCAGGGATCTTCGTTTCACCCCTCCACTTT.

The V and J genes are TRBV6-6 and TRBJ1-2, with 7 bases that match TRBD1. The CDR3 runs to 13 residues. J lost 8 bases, V lost 6 bases, and 9 bases had no gene match. From germline, CDR1 is MNHNY and CDR2 SVGAGI (reference sequence). The CDR3 nucleotides read TGTGCCAGCAGCATTGACAGGGTCGGGGGCTACACCTTC. This encodes CASSIDRVGGYTF.

This clone was seen once. The chain has TRBV2 and TRBJ1-6; TRBD1 is a possible D gene (5 bases). The CDR3 loop spans 14 amino acids. The germline V gene has CDR1 SNHLY and CDR2 FYNNEI. V was trimmed by 8 bases and J by 5 bases, leaving 13 bases between them. CDR3 protein: CASGGGGHNSPLHF. CDR3 sequence (DNA): TGTGCCAGCGGGGGGGGAGGCCATAATTCACCCCTCCACTTT.

V gene TRBV28 combines with J gene TRBJ1-2, with D possibly being TRBD1 (5 bases). V was pared by 8 bases and J by 2 bases, with 6 bases between. CDR3 size: 11 residues. Germline CDR1 is MDHEN and CDR2 is SYDVKM. The CDR3 DNA is TGTGCCAGCGACAGCAACTATGGCTACACCTTC. Translated: CASDSNYGYTF.

The chain is built from TRBV2 and TRBJ1-4; weak D call: TRBD1 (5 bases). Germline CDR1 SNHLY, CDR2 FYNNEI. The CDR3 sequence is 13 residues long. V was clipped by 6 bases and J by 8 bases, with 13 bases between them. Written as DNA, the CDR3 is TGTGCCAGCAGCACAAGGGGAGGAGAAAAACTGTTTTTT. Amino acid sequence: CASSTRGGEKLFF.

The chain links TRBV19 to TRBJ2-4, with TRBD1 matching 8 bases. Germline CDR1 reads LNHDA; CDR2 reads SQIVND (reference sequence). J gave up 8 bases and V 5 bases, and 8 bases lay outside the gene matches. The CDR3 length is 14 residues. The CDR3 protein is CASSRQGRRDIQYF. For the CDR3, the DNA is TGTGCCAGTAGTCGACAGGGGAGACGGGACATTCAGTACTTC.

The sample holds one count of this clone. This chain links TRBV27 with TRBJ2-1; tentative D call: TRBD2 (7 bases). The germline V gene encodes CDR1 MNHEY and CDR2 SMNVEV (reference sequence). V was clipped by 2 bases and J by 8 bases, with 25 bases between them. The CDR3 sequence is 18 residues long. The CDR3 spells CASSLRGGIGGGSDEQFF. For the CDR3, the DNA is TGTGCCAGCAGTTTAAGGGGGGGCATTGGCGGTGGAAGTGATGAGCAGTTCTTC.

This chain uses TRBV27 with TRBJ2-7; the D gene is possibly TRBD2 (6 bases). V was cut by 2 bases and J by 0 bases, with 20 bases left in between. The CDR3 has 18 amino acids. Per the germline V gene, CDR1 is MNHEY and CDR2 is SMNVEV (reference sequence). CDR3 nucleotide sequence: TGTGCCAGCAGTTTAAGGAGGGTCTCAGGGCTCAGCTCCTACGAGCAGTACTTC. Amino acid sequence: CASSLRRVSGLSSYEQYF.

The V and J genes are TRBV4-2 and TRBJ2-5; 10 bases are shared with TRBD1. The closer fit of TRBJ2-7 to the DNA end suggests the J call may be wrong. This CDR3 is built from 15 residues. Germline CDR1 LGHNA, CDR2 YNFKEQ. The chain's CDR3 is CASSRSGQGTYEQYF. The CDR3 coding sequence is TGTGCCAGCAGCCGGTCGGGACAGGGGACTTACGAGCAGTACTTC.

The chain carries TRBV25-1 and TRBJ2-7; 7 bases are shared with TRBD2. The CDR3 length is 14 residues. V lost 5 bases to trimming and J lost 0 bases; unmatched junction nucleotides: 4. Germline CDR1 reads MGHDK; CDR2 reads SYGVNS. The CDR3: CASSYSGTSYEQYF. The CDR3 DNA reads TGTGCCAGCAGTTACAGCGGGACCTCCTACGAGCAGTACTTC.

The chain links TRBV15 to TRBJ2-2; possibly TRBD1 for D (6 bases). Germline CDR1 LNHNV, CDR2 YYDKDF (reference sequence). This CDR3 has 15 residues. Between the trimmed V and J ends, which lost 4 bases and 9 bases, there was a span of 18 bases. CDR3 protein: CATSTGSGVSRELFF. Written as DNA, the CDR3 is TGTGCCACCAGCACAGGCTCAGGGGTCTCCCGGGAGCTGTTTTTT.

In its sample, this clone was seen a few times. CDR3 protein: CASSLVGGGRLGEQFF. CDR3 sequence (DNA): TGCGCCAGCAGCTTGGTAGGCGGGGGGCGTTTGGGTGAGCAGTTCTTC. The rearrangement uses TRBV5-1 and TRBJ2-1, with TRBD2 matching 8 bases. V shed 0 bases and J 9 bases; nucleotides not matched to a gene: 11. The germline CDR1 and CDR2 sequences are SGHRS and YFSETQ. This CDR3 spans 16 amino acids.